The source of this T cell receptor (beta chain) is a study of tumour-infiltrating T cells in Burkitt lymphoma. Study information: Repertoire clonality predicted overall and progression-free survival.

V was pared by 5 bases and J by 5 bases, with 11 bases of the junction left unmatched. CDR3 size: 15 residues. The germline V gene has CDR1 SQVTM and CDR2 ANQGSEA. The table came from immunoSEQ multiplex PCR; TCRdb's copy has only in-frame clones and leaves some out. The sample lists some 9,200 clones, less than 65% occurring once. The sample was tumor tissue. This TCR derives from a human donor with diffuse large B-cell lymphoma. V is TRBV29-1 and J is TRBJ2-3, with 9 bases that match TRBD1. The CDR3 protein is CSVRQGVPLGDTQYF. CDR3 DNA sequence: TGCAGCGTTCGACAGGGGGTGCCCCTTGGAGATACGCAGTATTTT.